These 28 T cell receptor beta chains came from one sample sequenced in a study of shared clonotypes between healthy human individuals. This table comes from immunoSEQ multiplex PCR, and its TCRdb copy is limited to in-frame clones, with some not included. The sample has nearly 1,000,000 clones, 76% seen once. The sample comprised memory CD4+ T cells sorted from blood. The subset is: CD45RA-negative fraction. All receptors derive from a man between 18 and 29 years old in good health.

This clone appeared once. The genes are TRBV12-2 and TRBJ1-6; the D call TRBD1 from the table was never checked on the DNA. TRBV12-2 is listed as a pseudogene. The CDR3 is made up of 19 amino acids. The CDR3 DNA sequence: TGTGCAAGTCGCTTCATAGGGGGAAGTTGGGGACCTTATAATTCACCCCTCCACTTT. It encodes CASRFIGGSWGPYNSPLHF.

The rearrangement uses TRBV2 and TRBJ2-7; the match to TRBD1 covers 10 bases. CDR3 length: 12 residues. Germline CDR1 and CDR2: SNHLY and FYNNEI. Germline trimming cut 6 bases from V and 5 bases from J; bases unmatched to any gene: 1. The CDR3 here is CASRTGGHEQYF. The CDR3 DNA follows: TGTGCCAGCAGGACAGGGGGCCACGAGCAGTACTTC.

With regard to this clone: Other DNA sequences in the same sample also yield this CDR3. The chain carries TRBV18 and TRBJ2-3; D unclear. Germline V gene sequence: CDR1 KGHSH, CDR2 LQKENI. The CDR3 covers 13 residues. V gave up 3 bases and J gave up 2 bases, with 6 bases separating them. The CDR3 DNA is TGTGCCAGCTCACCTTTGGACACAGATACGCAGTATTTT. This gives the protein CASSPLDTDTQYF.

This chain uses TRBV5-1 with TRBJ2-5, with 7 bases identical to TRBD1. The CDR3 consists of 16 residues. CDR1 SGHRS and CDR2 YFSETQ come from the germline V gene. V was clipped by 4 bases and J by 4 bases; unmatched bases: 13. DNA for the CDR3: TGCGCCAGCAGCCTCCAGCCGACAGGGTATGGAGAGACCCAGTACTTC. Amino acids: CASSLQPTGYGETQYF.

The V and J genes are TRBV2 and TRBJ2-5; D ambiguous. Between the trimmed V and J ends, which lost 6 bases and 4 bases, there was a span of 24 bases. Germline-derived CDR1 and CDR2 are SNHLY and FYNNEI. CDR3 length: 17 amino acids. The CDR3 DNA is TGTGCCAGCAGCCGAAGCGCGGATACGAATTTCCGAGAGACCCAGTACTTC. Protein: CASSRSADTNFRETQYF.

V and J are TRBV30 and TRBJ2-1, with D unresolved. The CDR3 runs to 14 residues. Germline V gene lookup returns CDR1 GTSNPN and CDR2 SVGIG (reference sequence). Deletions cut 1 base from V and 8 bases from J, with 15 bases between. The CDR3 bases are TGTGCCTGGAGTGGCGGCAGGTCTGAAGATGAGCAGTTCTTC. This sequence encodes CAWSGGRSEDEQFF.

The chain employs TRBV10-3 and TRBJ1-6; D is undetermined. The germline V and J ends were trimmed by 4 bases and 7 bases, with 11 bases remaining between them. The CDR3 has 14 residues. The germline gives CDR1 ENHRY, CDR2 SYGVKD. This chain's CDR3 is CAISGNAINSPLHF. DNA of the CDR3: TGTGCCATCAGTGGTAATGCTATAAATTCACCCCTCCACTTT.

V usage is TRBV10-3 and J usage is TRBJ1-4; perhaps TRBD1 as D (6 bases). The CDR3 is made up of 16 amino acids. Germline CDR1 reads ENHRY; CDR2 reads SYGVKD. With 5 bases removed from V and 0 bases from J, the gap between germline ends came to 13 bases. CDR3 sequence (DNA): TGTGCCATCAGTCAGACAGGCACCTCAACTAATGAAAAACTGTTTTTT. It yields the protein CAISQTGTSTNEKLFF.

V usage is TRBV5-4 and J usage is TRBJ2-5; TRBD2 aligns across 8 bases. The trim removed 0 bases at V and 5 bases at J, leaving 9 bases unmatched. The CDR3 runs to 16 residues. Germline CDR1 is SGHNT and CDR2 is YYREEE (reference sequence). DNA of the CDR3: TGTGCCAGCAGCTTGGATGCCGGACTAGCCGATGAGACCCAGTACTTC. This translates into CASSLDAGLADETQYF.

For the CDR3, the DNA is TGTGCCAGCAGTTTAACGGGCCCCGACGTGGCCCATCAGCCCCAGCATTTT. Translating it yields CASSLTGPDVAHQPQHF. The rearrangement links TRBV27 to TRBJ1-5; D remains unclear. Deletions cut 2 bases from V and 5 bases from J, with 19 bases between. The CDR3 is made up of 17 amino acids. Germline V gene sequence: CDR1 MNHEY, CDR2 SMNVEV (reference sequence).

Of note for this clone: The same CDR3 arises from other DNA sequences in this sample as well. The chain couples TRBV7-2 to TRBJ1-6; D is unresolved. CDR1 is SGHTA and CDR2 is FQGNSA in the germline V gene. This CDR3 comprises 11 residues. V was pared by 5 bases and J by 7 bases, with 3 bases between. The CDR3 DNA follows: TGTGCCAGCAGCGAGAATTCACCCCTCCACTTT. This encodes CASSENSPLHF.

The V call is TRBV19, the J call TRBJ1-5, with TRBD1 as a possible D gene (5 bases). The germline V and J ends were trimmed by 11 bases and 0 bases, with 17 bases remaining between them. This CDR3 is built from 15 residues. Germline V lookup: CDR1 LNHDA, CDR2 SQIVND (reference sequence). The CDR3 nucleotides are TGTGCCGCCGCGCTAACAGGTTATAGCAATCAGCCCCAGCATTTT. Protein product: CAAALTGYSNQPQHF.

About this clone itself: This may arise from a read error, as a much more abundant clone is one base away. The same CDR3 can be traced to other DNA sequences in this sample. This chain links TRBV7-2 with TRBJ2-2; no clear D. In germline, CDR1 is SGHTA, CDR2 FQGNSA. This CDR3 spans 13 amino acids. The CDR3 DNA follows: TGTGCCAGCAGTTTAGGGATCACCGGGGAGCTGTTTTTT. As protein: CASSLGITGELFF.

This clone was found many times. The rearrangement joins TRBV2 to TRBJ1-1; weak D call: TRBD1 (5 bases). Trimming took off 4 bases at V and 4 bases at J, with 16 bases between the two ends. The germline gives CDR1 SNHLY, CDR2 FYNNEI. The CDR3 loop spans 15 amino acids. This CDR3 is CASSGQLGPSTEAFF. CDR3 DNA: TGTGCCAGCAGTGGACAATTGGGGCCGAGCACTGAAGCTTTCTTT.

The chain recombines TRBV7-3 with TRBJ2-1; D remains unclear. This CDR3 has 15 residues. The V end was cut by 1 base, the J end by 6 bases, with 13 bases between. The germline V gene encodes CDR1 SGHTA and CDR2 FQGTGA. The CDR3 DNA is TGTGCCAGCAGCTTAAAGATAGGGTTGGGCAATGAGCAGTTCTTC. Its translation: CASSLKIGLGNEQFF.

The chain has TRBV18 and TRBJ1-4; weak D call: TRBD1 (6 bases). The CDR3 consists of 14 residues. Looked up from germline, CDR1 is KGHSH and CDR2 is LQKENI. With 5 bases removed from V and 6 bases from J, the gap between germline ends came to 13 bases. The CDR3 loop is CASSRGAGDEKLFF. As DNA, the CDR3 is TGTGCCAGCTCAAGGGGGGCCGGGGATGAAAAACTGTTTTTT.

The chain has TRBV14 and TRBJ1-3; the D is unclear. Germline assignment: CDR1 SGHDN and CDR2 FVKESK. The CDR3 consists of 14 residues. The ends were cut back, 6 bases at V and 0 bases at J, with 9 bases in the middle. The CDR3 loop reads CASRGGLSGNTIYF. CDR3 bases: TGTGCCAGCAGAGGAGGCCTCTCTGGAAACACCATATATTTT.

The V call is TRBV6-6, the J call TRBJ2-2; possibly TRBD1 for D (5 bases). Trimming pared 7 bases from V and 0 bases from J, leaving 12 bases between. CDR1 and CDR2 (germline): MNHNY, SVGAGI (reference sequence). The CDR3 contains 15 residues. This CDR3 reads CASKQIQANTGELFF. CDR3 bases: TGTGCCAGCAAACAGATACAGGCGAACACCGGGGAGCTGTTTTTT.

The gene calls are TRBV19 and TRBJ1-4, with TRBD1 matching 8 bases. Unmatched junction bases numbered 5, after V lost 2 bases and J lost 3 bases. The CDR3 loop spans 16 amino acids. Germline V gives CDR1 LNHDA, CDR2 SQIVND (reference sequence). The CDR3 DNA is TGTGCCAGTAGTATACCACCGACAGGGGCTAATGAAAAACTGTTTTTT. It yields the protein CASSIPPTGANEKLFF.

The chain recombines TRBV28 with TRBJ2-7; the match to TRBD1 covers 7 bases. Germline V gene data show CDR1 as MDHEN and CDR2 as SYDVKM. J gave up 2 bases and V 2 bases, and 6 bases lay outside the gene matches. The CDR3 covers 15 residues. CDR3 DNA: TGTGCCAGCAGTTTACCCGGGACAGTACCCTACGAGCAGTACTTC. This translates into CASSLPGTVPYEQYF.

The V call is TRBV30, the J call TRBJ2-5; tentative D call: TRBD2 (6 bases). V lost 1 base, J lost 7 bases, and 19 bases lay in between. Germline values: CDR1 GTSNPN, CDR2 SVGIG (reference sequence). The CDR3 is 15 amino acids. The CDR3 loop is CAWSAPGGRRGTQYF. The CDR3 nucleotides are TGTGCCTGGAGTGCCCCCGGAGGGAGAAGGGGGACCCAGTACTTC. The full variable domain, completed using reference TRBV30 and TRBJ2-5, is SQTIHQWPATLVQPVGSPLSLECTVEGTSNPNLYWYRQAAGRGLQLLFYSVGIGQISSEVPQNLSASRPQDRQFILSSKKLLLSDSGFYLCAWSAPGGRRGTQYFGPGTRLLVL.

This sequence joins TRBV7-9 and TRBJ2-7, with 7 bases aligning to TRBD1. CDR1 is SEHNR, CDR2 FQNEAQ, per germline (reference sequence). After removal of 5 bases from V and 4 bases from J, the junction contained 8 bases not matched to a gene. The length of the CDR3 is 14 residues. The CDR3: CASSLGTEPYEQYF. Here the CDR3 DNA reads TGTGCCAGCAGCCTGGGGACAGAGCCTTACGAGCAGTACTTC.

In DNA, the CDR3 is TGCGCCAGCAGCCGGAACCCCAACCAAGCGGGAGGGGACACCGGGGAGCTGTTTTTT. Amino acid sequence: CASSRNPNQAGGDTGELFF. V and J are TRBV5-1 and TRBJ2-2; 10 bases fit TRBD2. With V trimmed by 4 bases and J by 3 bases, 15 bases remained unmatched. This CDR3 contains 19 residues. Germline loops: CDR1 SGHRS, CDR2 YFSETQ.

The CDR3 is CAISKPTGETQYF. In DNA form, the CDR3 reads TGTGCCATCAGCAAGCCCACCGGGGAGACCCAGTACTTC. This rearrangement joins TRBV10-3 to TRBJ2-5; D ambiguous. The CDR3 is made up of 13 amino acids. Germline V gene sequence: CDR1 ENHRY, CDR2 SYGVKD. The V end lost 6 bases, the J end lost 5 bases, and 13 bases lay between the germline ends.

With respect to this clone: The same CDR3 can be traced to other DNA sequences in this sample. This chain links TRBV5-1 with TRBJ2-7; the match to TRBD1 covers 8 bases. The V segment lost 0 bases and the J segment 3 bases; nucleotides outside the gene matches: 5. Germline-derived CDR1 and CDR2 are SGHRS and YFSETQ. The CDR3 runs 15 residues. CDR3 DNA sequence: TGCGCCAGCAGCTTGGGTACAGGGGGAATCTACGAGCAGTACTTC. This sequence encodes CASSLGTGGIYEQYF.

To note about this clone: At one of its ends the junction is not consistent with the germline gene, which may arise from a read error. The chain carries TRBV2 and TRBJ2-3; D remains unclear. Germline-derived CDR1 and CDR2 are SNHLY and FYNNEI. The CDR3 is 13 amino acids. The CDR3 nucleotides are TGTGCCAGCGGTGACTCTGGCACAGATACGCAGTATTTT. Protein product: CASGDSGTDTQYF.

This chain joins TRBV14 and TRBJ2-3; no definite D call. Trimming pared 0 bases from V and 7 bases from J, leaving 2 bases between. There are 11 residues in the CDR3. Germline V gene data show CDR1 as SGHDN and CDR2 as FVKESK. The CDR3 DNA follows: TGTGCCAGCAGCCAAGACTATACGCAGTATTTT. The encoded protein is CASSQDYTQYF.

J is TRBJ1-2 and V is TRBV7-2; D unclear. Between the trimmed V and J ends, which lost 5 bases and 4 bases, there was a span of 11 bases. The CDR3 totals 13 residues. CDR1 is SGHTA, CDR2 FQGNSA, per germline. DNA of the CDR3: TGTGCCAGCAGCCAACGACAAGTCTATGGCTACACCTTC. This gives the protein CASSQRQVYGYTF. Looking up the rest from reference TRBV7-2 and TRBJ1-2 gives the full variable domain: GAGVSQSPSNKVTEKGKDVELRCDPISGHTALYWYRQSLGQGLEFLIYFQGNSAPDKSGLPSDRFSAERTGGSVSTLTIQRTQQEDSAVYLCASSQRQVYGYTFGSGTRLTVV.